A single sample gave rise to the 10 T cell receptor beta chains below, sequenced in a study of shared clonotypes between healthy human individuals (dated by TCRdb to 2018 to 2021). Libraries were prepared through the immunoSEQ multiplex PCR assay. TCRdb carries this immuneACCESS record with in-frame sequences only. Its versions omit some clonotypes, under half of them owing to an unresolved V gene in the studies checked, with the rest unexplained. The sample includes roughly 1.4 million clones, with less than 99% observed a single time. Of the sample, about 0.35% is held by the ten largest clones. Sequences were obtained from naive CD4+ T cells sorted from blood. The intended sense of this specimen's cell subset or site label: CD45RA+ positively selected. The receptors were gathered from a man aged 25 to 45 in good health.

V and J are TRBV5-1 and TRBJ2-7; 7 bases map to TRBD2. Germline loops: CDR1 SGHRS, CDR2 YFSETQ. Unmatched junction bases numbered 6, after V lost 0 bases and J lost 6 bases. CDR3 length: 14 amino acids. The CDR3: CASSLDRGGLEQYF. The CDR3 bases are TGCGCCAGCAGCTTGGATCGGGGAGGGCTCGAGCAGTACTTC.

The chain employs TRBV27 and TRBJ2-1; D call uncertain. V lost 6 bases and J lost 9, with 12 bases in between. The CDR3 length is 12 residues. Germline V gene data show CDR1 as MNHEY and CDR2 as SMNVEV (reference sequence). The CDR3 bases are TGTGCCAGCAGCCTCCCCTGGGGTGAGCAGTTCTTC. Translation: CASSLPWGEQFF.

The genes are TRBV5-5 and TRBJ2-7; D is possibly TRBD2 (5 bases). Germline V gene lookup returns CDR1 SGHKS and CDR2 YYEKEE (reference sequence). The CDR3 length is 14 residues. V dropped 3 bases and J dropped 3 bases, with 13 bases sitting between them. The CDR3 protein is CASSYLSRVYEQYF. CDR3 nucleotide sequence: TGTGCCAGCAGCTACTTGTCGAGGGTCTACGAGCAGTACTTC.

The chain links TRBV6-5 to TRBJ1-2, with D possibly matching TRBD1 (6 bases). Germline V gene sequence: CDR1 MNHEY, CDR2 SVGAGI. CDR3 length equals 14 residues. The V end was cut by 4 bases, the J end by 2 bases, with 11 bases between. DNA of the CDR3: TGTGCCAGCAGTTCGGACAGTCGGAACTATGGCTACACCTTC. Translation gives CASSSDSRNYGYTF.

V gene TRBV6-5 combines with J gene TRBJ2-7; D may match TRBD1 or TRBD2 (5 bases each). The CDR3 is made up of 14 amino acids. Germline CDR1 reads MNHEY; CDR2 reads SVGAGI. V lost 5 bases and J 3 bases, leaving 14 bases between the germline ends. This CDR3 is CASSPGTAGYEQYF. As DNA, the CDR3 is TGTGCCAGCAGTCCCGGGACCGCAGGCTACGAGCAGTACTTC.

The chain's CDR3 is CATHTGLASVNEQFF. DNA of the CDR3: TGTGCCACCCACACCGGGCTAGCATCAGTCAATGAGCAGTTCTTC. This rearrangement joins TRBV5-4 to TRBJ2-1, with D possibly being TRBD2 (5 bases). The germline gives CDR1 SGHNT, CDR2 YYREEE (reference sequence). Trimming took off 9 bases at V and 6 bases at J, with 22 bases between the two ends. This CDR3 is 15 amino acids long.

In DNA, the CDR3 is TGTGCCAGCAGTTTACCCAGCTCCCAAATCTACGAGCAGTACTTC. It translates to CASSLPSSQIYEQYF. This rearrangement joins TRBV6-6 to TRBJ2-7; no firm D call. The CDR3 runs to 15 residues. The germline V and J ends were trimmed by 4 bases and 3 bases, with 16 bases remaining between them. Germline CDR1 MNHNY, CDR2 SVGAGI (reference sequence).

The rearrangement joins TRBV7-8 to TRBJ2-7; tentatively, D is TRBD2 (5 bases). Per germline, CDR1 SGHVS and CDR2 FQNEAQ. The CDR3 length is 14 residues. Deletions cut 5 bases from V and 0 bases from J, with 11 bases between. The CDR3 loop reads CASSAHRDSYEQYF. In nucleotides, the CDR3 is TGTGCCAGCAGCGCGCACCGGGACTCCTACGAGCAGTACTTC.

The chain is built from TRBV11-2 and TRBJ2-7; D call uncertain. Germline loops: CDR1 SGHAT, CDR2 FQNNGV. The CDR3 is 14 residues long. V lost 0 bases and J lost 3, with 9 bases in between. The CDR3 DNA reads TGTGCCAGCAGCTTAGATACTTTTAACTACGAGCAGTACTTC. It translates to CASSLDTFNYEQYF.

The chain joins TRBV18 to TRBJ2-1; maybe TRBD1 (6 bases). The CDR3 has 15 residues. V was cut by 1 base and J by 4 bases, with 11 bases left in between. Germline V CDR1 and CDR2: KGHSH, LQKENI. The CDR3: CASSPRTGQYNEQFF. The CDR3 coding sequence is TGTGCCAGCTCACCACGGACGGGACAATACAATGAGCAGTTCTTC.